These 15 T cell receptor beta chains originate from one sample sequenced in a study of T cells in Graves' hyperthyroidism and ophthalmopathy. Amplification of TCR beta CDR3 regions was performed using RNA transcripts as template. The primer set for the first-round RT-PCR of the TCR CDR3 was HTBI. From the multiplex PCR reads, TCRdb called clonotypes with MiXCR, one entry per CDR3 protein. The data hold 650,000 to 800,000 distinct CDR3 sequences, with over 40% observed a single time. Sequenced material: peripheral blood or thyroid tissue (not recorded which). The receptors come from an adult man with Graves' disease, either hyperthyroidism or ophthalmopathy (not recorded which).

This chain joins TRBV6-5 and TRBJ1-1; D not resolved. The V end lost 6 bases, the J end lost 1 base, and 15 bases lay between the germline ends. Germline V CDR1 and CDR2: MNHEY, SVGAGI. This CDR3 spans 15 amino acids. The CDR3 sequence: CASSLRSVGNTEAFF. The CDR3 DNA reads TGTGCCAGCAGCTTGCGGTCAGTCGGGAACACTGAAGCTTTCTTT.

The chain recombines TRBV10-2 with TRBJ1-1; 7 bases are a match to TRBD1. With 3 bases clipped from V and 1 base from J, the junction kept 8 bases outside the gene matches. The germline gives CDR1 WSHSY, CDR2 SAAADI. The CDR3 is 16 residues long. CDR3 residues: CASSERDSPPNTEAFF. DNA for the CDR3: TGCGCCAGCAGTGAAAGGGACAGCCCCCCGAACACTGAAGCTTTCTTT.

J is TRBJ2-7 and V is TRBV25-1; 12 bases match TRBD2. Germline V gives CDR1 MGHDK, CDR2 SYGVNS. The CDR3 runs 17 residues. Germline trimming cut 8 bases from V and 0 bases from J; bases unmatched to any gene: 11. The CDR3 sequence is CASPKGLAGPSSYEQYF. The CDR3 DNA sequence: TGTGCCAGCCCGAAAGGACTAGCGGGACCTAGCTCCTACGAGCAGTACTTC.

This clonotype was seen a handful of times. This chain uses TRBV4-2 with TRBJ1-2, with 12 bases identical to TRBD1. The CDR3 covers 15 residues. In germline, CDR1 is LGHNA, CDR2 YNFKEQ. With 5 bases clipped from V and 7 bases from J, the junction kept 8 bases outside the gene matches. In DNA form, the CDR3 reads TGTGCCAGCAGCGATACCGGGACAGGGGGCTTTGGCTACACCTTC. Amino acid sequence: CASSDTGTGGFGYTF.

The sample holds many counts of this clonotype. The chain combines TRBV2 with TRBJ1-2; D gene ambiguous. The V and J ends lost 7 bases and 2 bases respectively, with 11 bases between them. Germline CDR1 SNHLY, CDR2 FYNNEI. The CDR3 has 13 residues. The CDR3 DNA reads TGTGCCAGCAAGGCAGGTTGGAACTATGGCTACACCTTC. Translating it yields CASKAGWNYGYTF.

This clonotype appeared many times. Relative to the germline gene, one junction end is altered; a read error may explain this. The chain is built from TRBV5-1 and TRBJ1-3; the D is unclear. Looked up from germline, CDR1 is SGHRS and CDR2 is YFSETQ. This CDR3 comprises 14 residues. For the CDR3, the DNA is TGTGCCAGCAGTCTCGGTATCTCTGGAAACACCATATATTTT. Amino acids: CASSLGISGNTIYF. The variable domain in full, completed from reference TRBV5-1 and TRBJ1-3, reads KAGVTQTPRYLIKTRGQQVTLSCSPISGHRSVSWYQQTPGQGLQFLFEYFSETQRNKGNFPGRFSGRQFSNSRSEMNVSTLELGDSALYLCASSLGISGNTIYFGEGSWLTVV.

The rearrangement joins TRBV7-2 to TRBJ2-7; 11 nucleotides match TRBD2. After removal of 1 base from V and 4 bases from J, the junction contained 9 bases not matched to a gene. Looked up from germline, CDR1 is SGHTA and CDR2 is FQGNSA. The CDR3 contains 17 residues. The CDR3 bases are TGTGCCAGCAGCTTAGATTCGCGGCTAGCGGGGGGATACGAGCAGTACTTC. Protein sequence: CASSLDSRLAGGYEQYF.

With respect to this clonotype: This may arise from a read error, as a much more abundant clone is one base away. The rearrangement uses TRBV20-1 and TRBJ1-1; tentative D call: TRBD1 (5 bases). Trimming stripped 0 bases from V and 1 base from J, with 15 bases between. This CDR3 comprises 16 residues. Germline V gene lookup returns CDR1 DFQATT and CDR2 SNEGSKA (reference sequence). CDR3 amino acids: CSARDRNRTRNTEAFF. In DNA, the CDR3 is TGCAGTGCTAGAGATCGAAACAGGACCCGGAACACTGAAGCTTTCTTT.

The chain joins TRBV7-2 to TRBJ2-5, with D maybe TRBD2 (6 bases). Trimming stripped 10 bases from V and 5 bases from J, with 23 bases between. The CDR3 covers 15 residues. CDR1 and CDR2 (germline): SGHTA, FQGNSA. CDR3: CATGSRGLRGETQYF. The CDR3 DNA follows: TGTGCCACCGGATCGCGGGGCCTAAGAGGGGAGACCCAGTACTTC.

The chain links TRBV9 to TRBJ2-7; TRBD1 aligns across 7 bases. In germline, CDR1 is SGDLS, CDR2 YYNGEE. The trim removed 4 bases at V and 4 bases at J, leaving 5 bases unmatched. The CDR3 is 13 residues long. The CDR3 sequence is CASSQGGKYEQYF. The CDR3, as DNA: TGTGCCAGCAGCCAAGGGGGCAAGTACGAGCAGTACTTC.

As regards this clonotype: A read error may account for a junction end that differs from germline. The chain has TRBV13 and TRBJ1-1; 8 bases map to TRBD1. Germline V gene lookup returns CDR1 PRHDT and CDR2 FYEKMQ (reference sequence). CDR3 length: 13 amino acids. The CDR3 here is CARSLGQATEAFF. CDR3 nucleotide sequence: TGTGCCCGCAGCCTGGGACAGGCCACTGAAGCTTTCTTT.

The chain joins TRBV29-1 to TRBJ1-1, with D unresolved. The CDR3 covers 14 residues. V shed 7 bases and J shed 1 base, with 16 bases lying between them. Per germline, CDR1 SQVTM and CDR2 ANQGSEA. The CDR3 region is CSARPPVRNTEAFF. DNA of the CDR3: TGCAGCGCCCGTCCCCCGGTAAGGAACACTGAAGCTTTCTTT.

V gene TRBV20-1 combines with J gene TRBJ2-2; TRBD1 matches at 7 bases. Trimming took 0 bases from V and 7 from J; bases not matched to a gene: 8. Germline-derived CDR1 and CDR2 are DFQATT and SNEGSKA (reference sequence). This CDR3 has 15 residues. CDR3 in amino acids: CSARDKAGGNGELFF. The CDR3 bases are TGCAGTGCTAGAGATAAGGCAGGGGGAAACGGGGAGCTGTTTTTT.

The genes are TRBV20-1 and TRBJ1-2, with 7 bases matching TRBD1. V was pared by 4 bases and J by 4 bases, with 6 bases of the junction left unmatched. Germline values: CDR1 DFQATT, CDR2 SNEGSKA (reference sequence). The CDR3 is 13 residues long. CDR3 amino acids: CSAMNRGGYGYTF. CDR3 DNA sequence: TGCAGTGCTATGAACAGGGGTGGCTATGGCTACACCTTC.

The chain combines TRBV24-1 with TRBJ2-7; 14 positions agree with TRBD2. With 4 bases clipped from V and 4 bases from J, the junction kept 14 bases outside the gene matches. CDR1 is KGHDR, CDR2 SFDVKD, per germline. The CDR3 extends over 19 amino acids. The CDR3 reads CATSEYTGTSGSESYEQYF. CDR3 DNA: TGTGCCACCAGTGAATATACCGGGACTAGCGGGAGCGAGAGTTACGAGCAGTACTTC.